What follows are 13 T cell receptor beta chains derived from one specimen sequenced in a study of CD8 T cells in ankylosing spondylitis. TCRdb reprocessed the 5' RACE reads via MiXCR and lists one record per CDR3 protein. This repertoire shows roughly 230,000 distinct CDR3 sequences, 15% to 20% found once; its top ten account for around a third. Sequencing was performed on blood, either unsorted or a sorted T cell fraction (not recorded which). The receptors derive from a male donor with ankylosing spondylitis or in good health (not recorded which).

This clonotype has a handful of counts. The V gene is TRBV10-1, the J gene TRBJ2-4; no definite D call. This CDR3 contains 13 residues. V gave up 3 bases and J gave up 2 bases, with 5 bases separating them. Germline loops: CDR1 WNHNN, CDR2 SYGVQD (reference sequence). The CDR3: CASSDSPKNIQYF. The CDR3 DNA is TGCGCCAGCAGTGACAGTCCCAAAAACATTCAGTACTTC.

This clonotype was counted between two and nine times. The chain joins TRBV9 to TRBJ2-7; the match to TRBD1 covers 7 bases. Per the germline V gene, CDR1 is SGDLS and CDR2 is YYNGEE. The CDR3 is 14 residues long. Trimming took 6 bases from V and 2 from J; bases not matched to a gene: 8. This CDR3 reads CASNEGQGAYEQYF. For the CDR3, the DNA is TGTGCCAGCAACGAGGGGCAGGGGGCCTACGAGCAGTACTTC.

V is TRBV9 and J is TRBJ1-4; 8 nucleotides agree with TRBD1. The germline gives CDR1 SGDLS, CDR2 YYNGEE. Germline trimming cut 3 bases from V and 2 bases from J; bases unmatched to any gene: 6. The CDR3 sequence is 16 residues long. As DNA, the CDR3 is TGTGCCAGCAGCGCAGGGGGCGCGGGTACTAATGAAAAACTGTTTTTT. This codes for CASSAGGAGTNEKLFF.

This clonotype was detected a few times. The chain employs TRBV21-1 and TRBJ1-5. TRBV21-1 corresponds to a pseudogene. This CDR3 region has 14 residues. CDR3 coding DNA: TGTGCCAGCTCAGAGCCGCGCGGCAATCAGCCCCAGCATTTT. This gives the protein CASSEPRGNQPQHF.

This clonotype has a handful of counts. V and J are TRBV10-3 and TRBJ2-1; D is ambiguous. Germline CDR1 is ENHRY and CDR2 is SYGVKD. The CDR3 has 15 residues. V lost 2 bases and J 1 base, leaving 9 bases between the germline ends. The CDR3 coding sequence is TGTGCCATCAGTGAGATGGTGGGTTCCTACAATGAGCAGTTCTTC. Encoded protein: CAISEMVGSYNEQFF.

This clonotype was observed a handful of times. The V and J genes are TRBV29-1 and TRBJ2-7; D possibly corresponds to TRBD2 (6 bases). V lost 6 bases, J lost 3 bases, and 15 bases lay in between. The CDR3 covers 13 residues. Germline CDR1 SQVTM, CDR2 ANQGSEA. The CDR3, as DNA: TGCAGCGTAACTAGCAATAAGGGCTACGAGCAGTACTTC. Translating gives CSVTSNKGYEQYF.

V and J are TRBV29-1 and TRBJ2-2, with D perhaps assigned TRBD1 or TRBD2 (5 bases each). The germline V gene has CDR1 SQVTM and CDR2 ANQGSEA. This CDR3 has 16 residues. V lost 3 bases and J lost 4, with 18 bases in between. The CDR3 protein is CSVELPGPHSTGELFF. DNA of the CDR3: TGCAGCGTTGAGCTACCGGGACCTCATTCCACCGGGGAGCTGTTTTTT.

J is TRBJ2-2 and V is TRBV29-1, with a possible D match to TRBD1 (5 bases). The germline V gene has CDR1 SQVTM and CDR2 ANQGSEA. The CDR3 contains 14 residues. V was cut by 6 bases and J by 4 bases, with 15 bases left in between. The CDR3 is CSVGGGRGTGELFF. CDR3 DNA sequence: TGCAGCGTGGGCGGTGGAAGGGGCACCGGGGAGCTGTTTTTT.

Worth noting for this clonotype: Compared with germline, one end of the junction differs, possibly owing to a read error. The CDR3 protein is CASSLSPGLAANTGELFF. The CDR3 DNA sequence: TGTGCTAGCAGCTTATCACCGGGACTAGCGGCGAACACCGGGGAGCTGTTTTTT. The chain uses TRBV7-7 and TRBJ2-2, with 11 bases matching TRBD2. The germline gives CDR1 SSHAT, CDR2 FNYEAQ (reference sequence). The CDR3 has 18 amino acids.

This chain joins TRBV4-1 and TRBJ2-7; D unclear. V was clipped by 0 bases and J by 6 bases, with 9 bases between them. CDR1 is MGHRA and CDR2 is YSYEKL in the germline V gene. This CDR3 region has 13 residues. CDR3 in DNA: TGCGCCAGCAGCCAAGACAGTAGTCCCGAGCAGTACTTC. Amino acids: CASSQDSSPEQYF.

The V and J genes are TRBV9 and TRBJ2-1; 8 bases fit TRBD1. This CDR3 comprises 17 residues. The V segment lost 3 bases and the J segment 3 bases; nucleotides outside the gene matches: 11. Per the germline V gene, CDR1 is SGDLS and CDR2 is YYNGEE. CDR3 protein: CASSGDPRGRVYNEQFF. The CDR3 region has the DNA TGTGCCAGCAGCGGGGACCCCAGGGGGCGCGTCTACAATGAGCAGTTCTTC.

This clonotype turned up a few times. The chain couples TRBV3-1 to TRBJ2-7; 13 bases are a match to TRBD2. Germline V gives CDR1 LGHDT, CDR2 YNNKEL (reference sequence). The CDR3 sequence is 17 residues long. The V segment lost 1 base and the J segment 0 bases; nucleotides outside the gene matches: 3. CDR3 in DNA: TGTGCCAGCAGCCAAGCACTAGCGGGAGGGGTCTCCTACGAGCAGTACTTC. Translation gives CASSQALAGGVSYEQYF.

This clonotype occurred a few times. The chain combines TRBV7-6 with TRBJ2-7; 9 bases agree with TRBD2. Per germline, CDR1 SGHVS and CDR2 FNYEAQ. The CDR3 contains 14 residues. J lost 4 bases, V lost 1 base, and 2 bases had no gene match. Written as DNA, the CDR3 is TGTGCCAGCAGCTTAGGGACTAGCGCATACGAGCAGTACTTC. The encoded protein is CASSLGTSAYEQYF.